The 13 T cell receptor beta chains below all came from one sample that was sequenced in a study of cytomegalovirus exposure and HLA in healthy donors. Primers: 60 Vbeta forward and 13 Jbeta reverse. Profiling relied on immunoSEQ multiplex PCR, and the TCRdb table lists in-frame clones only, not all of them. The sample contains 90,000 to 120,000 clones, under 85% of which appear only once. Input material: PBMCs. Source of these receptors: a male donor in good health and CMV-seronegative.

V and J are TRBV5-4 and TRBJ2-3; TRBD1 matches at 9 bases. Germline V gene data show CDR1 as SGHNT and CDR2 as YYREEE (reference sequence). V shed 2 bases and J 5 bases; nucleotides not matched to a gene: 3. The CDR3 covers 14 residues. CDR3 region: CASSLVTGGDTQYF. DNA for the CDR3: TGTGCCAGCAGCTTAGTGACAGGGGGAGATACGCAGTATTTT.

As for this clone: The junction shows a germline mismatch at one end, possibly a read error. The J gene is TRBJ2-7, the V gene TRBV6-6; a weak D match, TRBD1 (5 bases). This CDR3 has 14 amino acids. Looked up from germline, CDR1 is MNHNY and CDR2 is SVGAGI (reference sequence). The CDR3 DNA reads TGTGCCAGCAGTCCCCAGGGAACCCCCTACGAGCAGTGCTTC. Residues: CASSPQGTPYEQCF.

J is TRBJ1-5 and V is TRBV27; tentative D call: TRBD1 (6 bases). The CDR3 covers 13 residues. V lost 5 bases, J lost 5 bases, and 10 bases lay in between. Germline assignment: CDR1 MNHEY and CDR2 SMNVEV (reference sequence). The CDR3 coding sequence is TGTGCCAGCAGTCCCCACAGGGATCAGCCCCAGCATTTT. Its protein product is CASSPHRDQPQHF.

V usage is TRBV4-1 and J usage is TRBJ2-3; 11 nucleotides match TRBD2. The germline CDR1 and CDR2 sequences are MGHRA and YSYEKL. The CDR3 sequence is 15 residues long. J was trimmed by 3 bases and V by 4 bases; bases with no gene match: 3. CDR3: CASSPLAGGTDTQYF. CDR3 bases: TGCGCCAGCAGCCCCTTAGCGGGAGGGACAGATACGCAGTATTTT.

This chain joins TRBV5-1 and TRBJ2-2; TRBD2 matches 10 bases. From germline, CDR1 is SGHRS and CDR2 YFSETQ. This CDR3 region has 14 residues. The trim removed 5 bases at V and 3 bases at J, leaving 1 base unmatched. CDR3 sequence reads: CASRLAGYTGELFF. In DNA form, the CDR3 reads TGCGCCAGCAGACTAGCGGGGTACACCGGGGAGCTGTTTTTT. The full variable domain, with the rest looked up from reference TRBV5-1 and TRBJ2-2, is KAGVTQTPRYLIKTRGQQVTLSCSPISGHRSVSWYQQTPGQGLQFLFEYFSETQRNKGNFPGRFSGRQFSNSRSEMNVSTLELGDSALYLCASRLAGYTGELFFGEGSRLTVL.

In this sample, this clone turned up once. The chain uses TRBV6-5 and TRBJ2-5, with D unresolved. The DNA end is a closer match to TRBJ2-7, so the J assignment may be wrong. This CDR3 comprises 12 residues. CDR1 is MNHEY and CDR2 is SVGAGI in the germline V gene. CDR3 sequence: CASSYSSNEQYF. In DNA, the CDR3 is TGTGCCAGCAGTTACTCTAGCAACGAGCAGTACTTC.

This chain links TRBV5-4 with TRBJ2-7, with 8 bases aligning to TRBD1. Germline CDR1 SGHNT, CDR2 YYREEE (reference sequence). The trim removed 0 bases at V and 2 bases at J, leaving 7 bases unmatched. The CDR3 loop spans 16 amino acids. The CDR3 reads CASSLGAGTGPYEQYF. Here the CDR3 DNA reads TGTGCCAGCAGCTTGGGAGCCGGGACAGGCCCCTACGAGCAGTACTTC.

V gene TRBV7-7 combines with J gene TRBJ2-1; 9 positions agree with TRBD1. In germline, CDR1 is SSHAT, CDR2 FNYEAQ (reference sequence). There are 15 residues in the CDR3. V lost 3 bases to trimming and J lost 6 bases; unmatched junction nucleotides: 6. CDR3 in amino acids: CASSFSGQGSNEQFF. CDR3 DNA: TGTGCCAGCAGCTTCTCGGGACAGGGAAGCAATGAGCAGTTCTTC.

CDR3 protein: CATRDRGRDGYTF. The CDR3 DNA is TGTGCCACTCGGGACAGGGGGCGTGATGGCTACACCTTC. V is TRBV10-3 and J is TRBJ1-2; 12 nucleotides align to TRBD1. Trimming took 10 bases from V and 6 from J; bases not matched to a gene: 6. This CDR3 region has 13 residues. Germline loops: CDR1 ENHRY, CDR2 SYGVKD.

CDR3 bases: TGTGCCAGCACCGGACAGGGGGCTTTAGGAGCTTTCTTT. Its protein product is CASTGQGALGAFF. The gene calls are TRBV25-1 and TRBJ1-1; 11 bases are a match to TRBD1. Unmatched junction bases numbered 8, after V lost 7 bases and J lost 10 bases. The V gene's germline CDR1 is MGHDK and CDR2 SYGVNS. The CDR3 sequence is 13 residues long.

This chain uses TRBV28 with TRBJ2-7; 7 nucleotides match TRBD2. Germline V gene data show CDR1 as MDHEN and CDR2 as SYDVKM. The CDR3 sequence is 15 residues long. The V gene end was trimmed by 5 bases and the J gene end by 1 base; junction bases not matched to a gene: 8. The CDR3 loop reads CASSPGAGGSYEQYF. CDR3 coding DNA: TGTGCCAGCAGTCCCGGTGCCGGGGGGTCCTACGAGCAGTACTTC.

For this clone: Germline is not matched at one junction end, which may reflect a read error. The chain uses TRBV5-4 and TRBJ1-1, with D maybe TRBD1 (5 bases). Germline V gene lookup returns CDR1 SGHNT and CDR2 YYREEE (reference sequence). CDR3 length: 13 residues. CDR3 nucleotide sequence: TGTGCCGGCAGCTGGGGCAGAAACACTGAAGCTTTCTTT. It yields the protein CAGSWGRNTEAFF.

In DNA form, the CDR3 reads TGTGCCAGCAGCATCCGACTAGCGGGAGAGTATAATGAGCAGTTCTTC. The encoded protein is CASSIRLAGEYNEQFF. The rearrangement links TRBV5-4 to TRBJ2-1, with 12 bases fitting TRBD2. CDR3 length: 16 residues. The germline CDR1 and CDR2 sequences are SGHNT and YYREEE (reference sequence). After removal of 4 bases from V and 7 bases from J, the junction contained 9 bases not matched to a gene.